The source of this T cell receptor beta chain is a study of T cells in Graves' hyperthyroidism and ophthalmopathy. General study results and limits: Most thyroid clonotypes expanded above 0.001 were also detected in blood.

The study left out patients who had uncontrolled infection, other autoimmune disease, pregnancy or lactation. Diagnosis relied on clinical symptoms, serum thyroxine and TRAb, thyroid ultrasound and orbital computed tomography. This CDR3 is 13 amino acids long. The V and J ends lost 7 bases and 8 bases, in that order; junction bases with no gene match: 8. Germline V gene sequence: CDR1 ENHRY, CDR2 SYGVKD. The table lists this clonotype with a few counts. The antigen is unknown. What was amplified from RNA transcripts were TCR beta CDR3 regions. Primed by the HTBI set, a first-round RT-PCR was run on the TCR CDR3. TCRdb itself ran the multiplex PCR reads through MiXCR, one entry per CDR3 protein. The table shows 550,000 to 600,000 distinct CDR3 sequences, with about 43% occurring only once.

The sequence derives from an adult woman with Graves' disease, either hyperthyroidism or ophthalmopathy (not recorded which). The sequencing input was peripheral blood or thyroid tissue (not recorded which). This chain uses TRBV10-3 with TRBJ1-2, with 9 nucleotides matching TRBD1. The CDR3 loop reads CAINSGTGHGYTF. Written as DNA, the CDR3 is TGTGCCATCAACTCCGGGACAGGGCACGGCTACACCTTC.